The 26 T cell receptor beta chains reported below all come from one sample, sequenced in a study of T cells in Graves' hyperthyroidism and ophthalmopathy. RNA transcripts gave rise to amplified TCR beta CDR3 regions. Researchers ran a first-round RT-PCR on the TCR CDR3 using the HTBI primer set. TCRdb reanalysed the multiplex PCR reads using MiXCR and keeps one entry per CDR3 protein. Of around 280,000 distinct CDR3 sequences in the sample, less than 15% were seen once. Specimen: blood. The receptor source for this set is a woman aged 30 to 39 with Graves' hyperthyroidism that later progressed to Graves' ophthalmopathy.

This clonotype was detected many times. DNA of the CDR3: TGTGCCAGCTCACTGGGACAGGAGGGCTACACCTTC. Encoded protein: CASSLGQEGYTF. This chain links TRBV18 with TRBJ1-2; 8 bases map to TRBD1. CDR1 and CDR2 from the germline V gene are KGHSH and LQKENI. V lost 4 bases, J lost 8 bases, and 3 bases stayed unmatched. CDR3 length: 12 amino acids.

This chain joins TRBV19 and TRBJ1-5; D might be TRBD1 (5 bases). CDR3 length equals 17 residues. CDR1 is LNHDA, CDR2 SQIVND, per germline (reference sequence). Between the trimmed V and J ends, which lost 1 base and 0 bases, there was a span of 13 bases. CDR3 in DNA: TGTGCCAGTAGTATAGCCTGGGGCTGGGATAGCAATCAGCCCCAGCATTTT. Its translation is CASSIAWGWDSNQPQHF. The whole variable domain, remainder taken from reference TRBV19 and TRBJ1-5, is DGGITQSPKYLFRKEGQNVTLSCEQNLNHDAMYWYRQDPGQGLRLIYYSQIVNDFQKGDIAEGYSVSREKKESFPLTVTSAQKNPTAFYLCASSIAWGWDSNQPQHFGDGTRLSIL.

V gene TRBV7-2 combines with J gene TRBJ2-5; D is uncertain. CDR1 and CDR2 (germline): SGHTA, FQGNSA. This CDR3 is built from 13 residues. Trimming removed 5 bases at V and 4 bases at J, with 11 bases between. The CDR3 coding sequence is TGTGCCAGCAGCCCTGACGTAGGAGAGACCCAGTACTTC. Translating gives CASSPDVGETQYF. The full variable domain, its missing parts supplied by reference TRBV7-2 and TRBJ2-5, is GAGVSQSPSNKVTEKGKDVELRCDPISGHTALYWYRQSLGQGLEFLIYFQGNSAPDKSGLPSDRFSAERTGGSVSTLTIQRTQQEDSAVYLCASSPDVGETQYFGPGTRLLVL.

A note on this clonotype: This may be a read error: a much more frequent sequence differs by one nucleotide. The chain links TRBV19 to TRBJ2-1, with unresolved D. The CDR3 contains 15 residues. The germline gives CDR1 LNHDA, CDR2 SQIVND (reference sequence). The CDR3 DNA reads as TGTGCCAGTAGTCCTCCCGAGAGGCCCAACAATGGGCAGTTCTTC. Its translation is CASSPPERPNNGQFF.

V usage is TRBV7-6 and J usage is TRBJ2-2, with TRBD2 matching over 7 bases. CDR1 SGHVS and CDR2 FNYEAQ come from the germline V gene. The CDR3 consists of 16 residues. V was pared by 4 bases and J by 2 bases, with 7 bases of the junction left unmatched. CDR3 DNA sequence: TGTGCCAGCAGCTCCCTTTCGGGAGGAAACACCGGGGAGCTGTTTTTT. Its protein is CASSSLSGGNTGELFF.

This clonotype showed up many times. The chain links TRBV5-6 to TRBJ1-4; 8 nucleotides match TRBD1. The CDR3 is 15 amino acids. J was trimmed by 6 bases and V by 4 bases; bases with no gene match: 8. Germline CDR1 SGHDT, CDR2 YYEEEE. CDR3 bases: TGTGCCAGCAGCCTACGGACAGGGTGGGATGAAAAACTGTTTTTT. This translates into CASSLRTGWDEKLFF.

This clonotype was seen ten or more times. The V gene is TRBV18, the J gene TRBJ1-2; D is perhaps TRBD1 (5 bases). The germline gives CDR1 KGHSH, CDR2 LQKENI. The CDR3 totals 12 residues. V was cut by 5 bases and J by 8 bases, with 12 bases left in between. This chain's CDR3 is CASSTGREGYTF. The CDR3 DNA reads TGTGCCAGCTCAACGGGACGGGAAGGCTACACCTTC.

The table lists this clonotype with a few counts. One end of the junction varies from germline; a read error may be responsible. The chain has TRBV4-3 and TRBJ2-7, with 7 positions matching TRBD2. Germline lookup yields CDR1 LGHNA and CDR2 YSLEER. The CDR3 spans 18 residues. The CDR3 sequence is CASSQDWGSGISSCEQYF. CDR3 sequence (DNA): TGCGCCAGCAGCCAAGATTGGGGCAGCGGGATCTCCTCCTGCGAGCAGTACTTC.

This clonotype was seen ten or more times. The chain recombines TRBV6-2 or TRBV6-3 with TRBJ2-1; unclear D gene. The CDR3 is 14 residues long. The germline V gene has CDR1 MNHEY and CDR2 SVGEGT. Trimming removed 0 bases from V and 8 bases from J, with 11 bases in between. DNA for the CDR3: TGTGCCAGCAGTTACTCTCGGAAGGGCGATGAGCAGTTCTTC. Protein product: CASSYSRKGDEQFF.

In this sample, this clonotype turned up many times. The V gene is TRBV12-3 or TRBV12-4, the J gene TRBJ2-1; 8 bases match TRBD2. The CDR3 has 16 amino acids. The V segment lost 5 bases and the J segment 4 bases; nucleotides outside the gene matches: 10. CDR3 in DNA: TGTGCCAGCAGTCCGGGGGGGATAGCAGCATACAATGAGCAGTTCTTC. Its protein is CASSPGGIAAYNEQFF.

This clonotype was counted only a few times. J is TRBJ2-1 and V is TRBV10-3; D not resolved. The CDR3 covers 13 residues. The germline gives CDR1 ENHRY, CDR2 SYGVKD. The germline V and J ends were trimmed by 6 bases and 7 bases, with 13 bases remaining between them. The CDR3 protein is CAISTGPLNEQFF. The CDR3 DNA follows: TGTGCCATCAGCACGGGTCCCCTGAATGAGCAGTTCTTC.

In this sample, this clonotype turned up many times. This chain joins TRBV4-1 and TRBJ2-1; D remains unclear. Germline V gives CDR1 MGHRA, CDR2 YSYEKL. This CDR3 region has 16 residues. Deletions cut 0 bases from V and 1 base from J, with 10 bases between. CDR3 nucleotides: TGCGCCAGCAGCCAAGAGGGCAGAGGTTCCTACAATGAGCAGTTCTTC. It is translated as CASSQEGRGSYNEQFF.

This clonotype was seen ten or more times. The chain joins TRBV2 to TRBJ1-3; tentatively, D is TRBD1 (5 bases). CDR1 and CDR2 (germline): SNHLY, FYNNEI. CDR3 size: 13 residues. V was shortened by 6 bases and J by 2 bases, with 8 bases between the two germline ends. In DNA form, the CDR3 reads TGTGCCAGCAGCAGGGAAACTGGAAACACCATATATTTT. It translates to CASSRETGNTIYF. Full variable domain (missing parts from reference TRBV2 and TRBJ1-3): EPEVTQTPSHQVTQMGQEVILRCVPISNHLYFYWYRQILGQKVEFLVSFYNNEISEKSEIFDDQFSVERPDGSNFTLKIRSTKLEDSAMYFCASSRETGNTIYFGEGSWLTVV.

This chain's CDR3 is CASSINRGYGYTF. Here the CDR3 DNA reads TGTGCCAGTAGTATAAACAGGGGATATGGCTACACCTTC. The chain employs TRBV19 and TRBJ1-2; 7 nucleotides agree with TRBD1. Trimming took 2 bases from V and 5 from J; bases not matched to a gene: 2. The CDR3 loop spans 13 amino acids. The germline CDR1 and CDR2 sequences are LNHDA and SQIVND (reference sequence).

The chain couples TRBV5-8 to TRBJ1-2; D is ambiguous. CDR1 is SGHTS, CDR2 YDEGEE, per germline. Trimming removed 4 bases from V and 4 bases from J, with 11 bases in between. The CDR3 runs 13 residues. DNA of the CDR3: TGTGCCAGCAGCGCGGTATCCGTCTATGGCTACACCTTC. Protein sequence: CASSAVSVYGYTF.

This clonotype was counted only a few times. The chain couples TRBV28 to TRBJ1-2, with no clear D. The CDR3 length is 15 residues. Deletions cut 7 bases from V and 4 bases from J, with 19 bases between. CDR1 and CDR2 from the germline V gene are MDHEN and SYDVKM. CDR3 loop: CASNFGVKGSYGYTF. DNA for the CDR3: TGTGCCAGCAATTTTGGGGTAAAGGGAAGCTATGGCTACACCTTC.

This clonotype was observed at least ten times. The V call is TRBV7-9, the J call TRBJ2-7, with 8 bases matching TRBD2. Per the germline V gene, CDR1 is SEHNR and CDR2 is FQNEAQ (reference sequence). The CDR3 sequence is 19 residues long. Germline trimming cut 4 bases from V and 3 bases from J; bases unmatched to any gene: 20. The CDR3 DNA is TGTGCCAGCAGCTCGGATTTCGGGAGGGAGGGAATTCAGGGCTACGAGCAGTACTTC. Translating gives CASSSDFGREGIQGYEQYF.

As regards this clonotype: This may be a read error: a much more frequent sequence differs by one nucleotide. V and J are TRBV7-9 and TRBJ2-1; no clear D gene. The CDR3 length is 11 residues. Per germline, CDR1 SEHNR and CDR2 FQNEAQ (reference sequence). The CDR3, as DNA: TGTGCCATCAGCTTATCCCCTGAGCAGTTCTTC. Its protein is CAISLSPEQFF.

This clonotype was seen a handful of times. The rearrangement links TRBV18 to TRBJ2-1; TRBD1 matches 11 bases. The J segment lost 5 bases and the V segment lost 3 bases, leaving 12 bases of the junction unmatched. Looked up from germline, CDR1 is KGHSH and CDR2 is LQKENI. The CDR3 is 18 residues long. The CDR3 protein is CASSPKAPGQGVNNEQFF. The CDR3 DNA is TGTGCCAGCTCACCCAAGGCACCGGGACAGGGGGTAAACAATGAGCAGTTCTTC.

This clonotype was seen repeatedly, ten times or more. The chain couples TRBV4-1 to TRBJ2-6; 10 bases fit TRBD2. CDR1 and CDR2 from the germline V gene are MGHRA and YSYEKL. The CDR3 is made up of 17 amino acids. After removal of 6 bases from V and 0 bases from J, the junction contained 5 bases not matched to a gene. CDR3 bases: TGCGCCAGCAGACATAGCGGGAGGAGCTCTGGGGCCAACGTCCTGACTTTC. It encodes CASRHSGRSSGANVLTF.

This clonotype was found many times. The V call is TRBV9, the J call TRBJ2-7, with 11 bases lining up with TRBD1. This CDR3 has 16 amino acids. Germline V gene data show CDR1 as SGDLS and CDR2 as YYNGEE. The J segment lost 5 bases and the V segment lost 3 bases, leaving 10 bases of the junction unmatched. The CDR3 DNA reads TGTGCCAGCAGCGAGCACCGGGACAGGGGGTGGCACGAGCAGTACTTC. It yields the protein CASSEHRDRGWHEQYF.

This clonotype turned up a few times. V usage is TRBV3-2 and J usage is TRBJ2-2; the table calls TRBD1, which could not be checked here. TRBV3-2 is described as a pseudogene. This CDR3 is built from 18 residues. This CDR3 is CASSQDRRHPAGPGELFF. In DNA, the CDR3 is TGTGCCAGCAGCCAAGATAGGAGGCACCCCGCGGGCCCCGGGGAGCTGTTTTTT.

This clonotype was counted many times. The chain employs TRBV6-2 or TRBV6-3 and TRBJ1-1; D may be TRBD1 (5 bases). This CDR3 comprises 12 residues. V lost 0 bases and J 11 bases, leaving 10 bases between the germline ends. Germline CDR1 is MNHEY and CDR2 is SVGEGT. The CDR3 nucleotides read TGTGCCAGCAGTTACTCGCGGGGACCGGCTTTCTTT. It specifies CASSYSRGPAFF.

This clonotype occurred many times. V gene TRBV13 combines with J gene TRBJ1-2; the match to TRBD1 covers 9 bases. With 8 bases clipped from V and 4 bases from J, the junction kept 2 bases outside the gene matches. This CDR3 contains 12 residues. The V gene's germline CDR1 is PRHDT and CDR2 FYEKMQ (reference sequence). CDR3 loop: CASETGGYGYTF. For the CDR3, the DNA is TGTGCCAGCGAGACAGGGGGCTATGGCTACACCTTC.

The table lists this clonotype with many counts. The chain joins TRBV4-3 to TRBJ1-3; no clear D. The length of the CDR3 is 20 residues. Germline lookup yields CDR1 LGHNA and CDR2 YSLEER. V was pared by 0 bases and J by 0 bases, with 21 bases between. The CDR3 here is CASSQDGGGGNKASGNTIYF. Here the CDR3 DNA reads TGCGCCAGCAGCCAAGACGGTGGAGGCGGGAACAAAGCCTCTGGAAACACCATATATTTT.

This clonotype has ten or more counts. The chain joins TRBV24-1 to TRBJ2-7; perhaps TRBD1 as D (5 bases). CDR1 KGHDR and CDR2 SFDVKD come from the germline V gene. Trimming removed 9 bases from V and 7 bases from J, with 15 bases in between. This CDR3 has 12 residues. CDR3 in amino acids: CATGSQGGEQYF. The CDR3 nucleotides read TGTGCCACCGGGTCGCAGGGTGGTGAGCAGTACTTC.